This T cell receptor (beta chain) was documented in a study of neoadjuvant anti-PD-1 for oral cavity cancer. Study as a whole: Most patients had three to four biweekly doses of 3 mg/kg nivolumab before resection. Points from the study as a whole: Greater tumor shrinkage accompanied bigger post-treatment sizes of preexisting clones.

The method was immunoSEQ multiplex PCR; TCRdb's version includes in-frame clones alone and lacks a portion of them. The table has 5,500 to 8,000 clones, less than 45% seen once. Germline V gene lookup returns CDR1 MNHNS and CDR2 SASEGT. The CDR3 runs to 14 residues. Trimming stripped 1 base from V and 3 bases from J, with 10 bases between. This clone was picked up one time. Its antigen remains unidentified. The sequence was collected from a person aged 35-79 years with oral cavity squamous cell carcinoma. The input for sequencing was tumor tissue, taken before nivolumab (anti-PD-1) treatment. The J gene is TRBJ2-7, the V gene TRBV6-1, with TRBD1 as a possible D gene (6 bases). The CDR3 coding sequence is TGTGCCAGCAGTGAAGGGACAGTTTACTACGAGCAGTACTTC. It is translated as CASSEGTVYYEQYF.